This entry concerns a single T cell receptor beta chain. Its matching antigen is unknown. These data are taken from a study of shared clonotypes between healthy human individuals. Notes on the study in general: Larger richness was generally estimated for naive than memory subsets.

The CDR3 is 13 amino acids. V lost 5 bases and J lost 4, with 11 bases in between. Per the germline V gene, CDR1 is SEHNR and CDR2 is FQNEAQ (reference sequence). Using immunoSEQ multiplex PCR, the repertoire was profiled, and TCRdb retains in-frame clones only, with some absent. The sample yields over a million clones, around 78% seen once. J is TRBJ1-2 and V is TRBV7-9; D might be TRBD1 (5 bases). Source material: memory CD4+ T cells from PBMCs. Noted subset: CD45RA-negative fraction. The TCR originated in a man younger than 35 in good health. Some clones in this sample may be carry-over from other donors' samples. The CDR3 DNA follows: TGTGCCAGCAGCCTCCGGGACGGCTATGGCTACACCTTC. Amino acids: CASSLRDGYGYTF.